This T cell receptor beta chain is from a study of blood T cell repertoires in COVID-19. V was clipped by 3 bases and J by 4 bases; unmatched bases: 15. The CDR3 loop spans 17 amino acids. The germline gives CDR1 SQVTM, CDR2 ANQGSEA. Authors' analysis steps: The assay estimated nucleated cells by amplifying reference gene primers. Profiled with immunoSEQ multiplex PCR; TCRdb holds only in-frame clones, not every one. V and J calls plus clone size are reproduced from that table; the DNA served to infer D and trimming. The sample records roughly 260,000 clones, around nine tenths being singletons. What was sequenced was PBMCs or T cells enriched from blood (not recorded which). The receptor was isolated from a woman aged 18 to 35 who had recovered from COVID-19. V usage is TRBV29-1 and J usage is TRBJ1-2; 9 nucleotides align to TRBD1. DNA for the CDR3: TGCAGCGTTGATCGCACGGATACAGGGGGCGCGGGCTATGGCTACACCTTC. Amino acids: CSVDRTDTGGAGYGYTF.